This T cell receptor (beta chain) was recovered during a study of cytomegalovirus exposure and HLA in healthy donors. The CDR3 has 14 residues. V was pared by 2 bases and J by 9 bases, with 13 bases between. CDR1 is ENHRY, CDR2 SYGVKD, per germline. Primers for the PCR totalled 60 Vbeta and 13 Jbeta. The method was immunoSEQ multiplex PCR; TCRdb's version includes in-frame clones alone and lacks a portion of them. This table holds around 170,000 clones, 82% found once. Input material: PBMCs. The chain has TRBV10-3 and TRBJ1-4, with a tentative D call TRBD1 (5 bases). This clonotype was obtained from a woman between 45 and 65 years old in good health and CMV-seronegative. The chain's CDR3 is CAISERGELQKLFF. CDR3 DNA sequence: TGTGCCATCAGTGAGCGGGGGGAACTGCAAAAACTGTTTTTT.